This record covers a single T cell receptor (beta chain). The record originates from a study of T cell changes during pregnancy in multiple sclerosis. Germline V gene lookup returns CDR1 LNHDA and CDR2 SQIVND (reference sequence). The V end lost 3 bases, the J end lost 0 bases, and 5 bases lay between the germline ends. CDR3 length equals 13 residues. Generated by immunoSEQ multiplex PCR, the TCRdb table keeps only in-frame clones and is missing some. The sample gives around 57,000 clones, approximately 90% of which show up once; 1.3% is in the top ten. This TCR was recovered from a female donor with multiple sclerosis, enrolled in a pregnancy study. The input for sequencing was peripheral blood, taken in the second trimester of pregnancy. The V and J genes are TRBV19 and TRBJ1-1; D gene uncertain. CDR3 bases: TGTGCCAGTAGTATTTCGGTGAACACTGAAGCTTTCTTT. Residues: CASSISVNTEAFF. The full variable domain, with the rest looked up from reference TRBV19 and TRBJ1-1, is DGGITQSPKYLFRKEGQNVTLSCEQNLNHDAMYWYRQDPGQGLRLIYYSQIVNDFQKGDIAEGYSVSREKKESFPLTVTSAQKNPTAFYLCASSISVNTEAFFGQGTRLTVV.